The 20 T cell receptor beta chains below all came from one sample that was sequenced in a study of T cells in Graves' hyperthyroidism and ophthalmopathy (dated by TCRdb to between 2018 and 2021). Library prep was done by multiplex PCR. The data were produced on an Illumina HiSeq 2000. TCR beta CDR3 regions were amplified from RNA transcripts. For the first round of RT-PCR on the TCR CDR3, the HTBI primer set was used together with the Qiagen OneStep RT-PCR kit. The public reads were reprocessed in TCRdb via fastp at Q25 and MiXCR, keeping in-frame beta chains. Each CDR3 protein appears once, grouped with its most common genes and DNA. This sample lists 550,000 to 600,000 distinct CDR3 sequences; about half were detected once. 19% of the sample is held by the ten biggest clonotypes. Sequenced: peripheral blood or thyroid tissue (not recorded which). The receptors were gathered from an adult woman with Graves' disease, either hyperthyroidism or ophthalmopathy (not recorded which).

This clonotype was observed many times. V gene TRBV5-6 combines with J gene TRBJ2-5; D possibly corresponds to TRBD1 (5 bases). This CDR3 spans 14 amino acids. CDR1 is SGHDT and CDR2 is YYEEEE in the germline V gene. Trimming shortened V by 0 bases and J by 4 bases, and 10 bases separated the two germline ends. The CDR3 sequence: CASSLEGLRETQYF. In DNA, the CDR3 is TGTGCCAGCAGCTTGGAGGGGTTGCGAGAGACCCAGTACTTC.

This clonotype was recorded at least ten times. The rearrangement uses TRBV20-1 and TRBJ2-7; unclear D gene. The germline V and J ends were trimmed by 6 bases and 2 bases, with 14 bases remaining between them. Germline V lookup: CDR1 DFQATT, CDR2 SNEGSKA (reference sequence). This CDR3 is built from 13 residues. In nucleotides, the CDR3 is TGCAGTGCAGAAGCGACTGGAACCTACGAGCAGTACTTC. Amino acids: CSAEATGTYEQYF.

This clonotype was picked up a small number of times. The V gene is TRBV7-2, the J gene TRBJ2-7; TRBD1 matches 9 bases. J was trimmed by 3 bases and V by 1 base; bases with no gene match: 4. This CDR3 has 15 residues. Germline loops: CDR1 SGHTA, CDR2 FQGNSA. The CDR3 sequence is CASSLETGGLYEQYF. DNA for the CDR3: TGTGCCAGCAGCTTAGAGACAGGGGGACTCTACGAGCAGTACTTC.

The rearrangement uses TRBV15 and TRBJ1-6; 7 nucleotides align to TRBD1. Looked up from germline, CDR1 is LNHNV and CDR2 is YYDKDF (reference sequence). J lost 7 bases, V lost 6 bases, and 9 bases had no gene match. CDR3 length: 15 amino acids. The CDR3: CATRRRDSRNSPLHF. The CDR3 DNA follows: TGTGCCACCAGAAGACGGGACAGTAGGAATTCACCCCTCCACTTT.

CDR3 in DNA: TGTGCCAGCAGTTACGCCGCCGGGGCCACTGAAGCTTTCTTT. Translated: CASSYAAGATEAFF. The V gene is TRBV12-3 or TRBV12-4, the J gene TRBJ1-1; a possible D gene is TRBD1 (5 bases). The CDR3 length is 14 residues. V was pared by 4 bases and J by 4 bases, with 13 bases between.

The table lists this clonotype with many counts. The chain has TRBV4-1 and TRBJ2-7, with D tentatively TRBD1 or TRBD2 (5 bases each). Germline assignment: CDR1 MGHRA and CDR2 YSYEKL. V dropped 0 bases and J dropped 3 bases, with 9 bases sitting between them. The CDR3 extends over 14 amino acids. Written as DNA, the CDR3 is TGCGCCAGCAGCCAAGAGGGACCCAGCTACGAGCAGTACTTC. Translated, it gives CASSQEGPSYEQYF.

This clonotype occurred a few times. V usage is TRBV19 and J usage is TRBJ2-6; D uncertain. CDR1 LNHDA and CDR2 SQIVND come from the germline V gene (reference sequence). V shed 9 bases and J shed 4 bases, with 10 bases lying between them. CDR3 length: 13 residues. The CDR3, as DNA: TGTGCCAGCCTGGCGCGAGGGGCCAACGTCCTGACTTTC. Translating it yields CASLARGANVLTF.

V is TRBV2 and J is TRBJ2-5; TRBD1 agrees at 8 bases. Germline CDR1 and CDR2: SNHLY and FYNNEI. Unmatched junction bases numbered 11, after V lost 4 bases and J lost 4 bases. This CDR3 region has 16 residues. This chain's CDR3 is CASSVPGQDVGETQYF. Written as DNA, the CDR3 is TGTGCCAGCAGTGTCCCGGGACAGGACGTTGGAGAGACCCAGTACTTC.

This chain links TRBV20-1 with TRBJ1-5; D remains unclear. Trimming took off 3 bases at V and 11 bases at J, with 32 bases between the two ends. This CDR3 has 18 amino acids. The V gene's germline CDR1 is DFQATT and CDR2 SNEGSKA (reference sequence). This CDR3 reads CSASSPWTSGPNQETQHF. The CDR3 DNA reads TGCAGTGCTAGTAGCCCATGGACTAGCGGACCAAATCAAGAGACCCAGCATTTT.

In this sample, this clonotype turned up many times. The chain recombines TRBV30 with TRBJ1-2; D unclear. V was cut by 5 bases and J by 2 bases, with 6 bases left in between. Germline-derived CDR1 and CDR2 are GTSNPN and SVGIG (reference sequence). The CDR3 consists of 11 residues. In DNA, the CDR3 is TGTGCCTGGCAAGGGAACTATGGCTACACCTTC. It specifies CAWQGNYGYTF.

The chain is built from TRBV29-1 and TRBJ1-2, with D tentatively TRBD1 (6 bases). Between the trimmed V and J ends, which lost 2 bases and 3 bases, there was a span of 16 bases. This CDR3 region has 15 residues. The germline V gene encodes CDR1 SQVTM and CDR2 ANQGSEA. The CDR3 loop reads CSVERRGARDYGYTF. CDR3 in DNA: TGCAGCGTTGAACGGAGGGGGGCGCGGGACTATGGCTACACCTTC.

This chain joins TRBV7-9 and TRBJ1-4; D is possibly TRBD1 (6 bases). The CDR3 contains 16 residues. Germline V CDR1 and CDR2: SEHNR, FQNEAQ (reference sequence). Trimming removed 5 bases from V and 6 bases from J, with 19 bases in between. As DNA, the CDR3 is TGTGCCAGCAGCACCCGGGTCTTGGGGGCGGATGAAAAACTGTTTTTT. It codes for CASSTRVLGADEKLFF.

The genes are TRBV2 and TRBJ2-2, with 12 nucleotides matching TRBD2. V dropped 10 bases and J dropped 6; count of bases not matched to a gene: 6. This CDR3 has 14 amino acids. Germline CDR1 reads SNHLY; CDR2 reads FYNNEI. The CDR3: CAIATSGRSGELFF. CDR3 coding DNA: TGTGCCATCGCGACTAGCGGGAGATCCGGGGAGCTGTTTTTT.

This clonotype occurred many times. The genes are TRBV24-1 and TRBJ1-1; possibly TRBD1 for D (6 bases). Germline V CDR1 and CDR2: KGHDR, SFDVKD. Trimming shortened V by 7 bases and J by 1 base, and 9 bases separated the two germline ends. This CDR3 is built from 13 residues. CDR3 loop: CATSDRRNTEAFF. In nucleotides, the CDR3 is TGTGCCACCAGCGACAGGAGGAACACTGAAGCTTTCTTT.

This clonotype was counted at least ten times. The rearrangement uses TRBV15 and TRBJ2-6; 7 nucleotides agree with TRBD1. Germline V gene data show CDR1 as LNHNV and CDR2 as YYDKDF (reference sequence). V gave up 3 bases and J gave up 12 bases; unmatched junction bases: 8. CDR3 length equals 14 residues. The CDR3 DNA reads TGTGCCACCAGCAGGGAAGACAGGGACGGCGTCCTGACTTTC. Translation gives CATSREDRDGVLTF.

This sequence joins TRBV5-1 and TRBJ1-1; D is perhaps TRBD1 (5 bases). Trimming pared 4 bases from V and 5 bases from J, leaving 15 bases between. Germline CDR1 SGHRS, CDR2 YFSETQ. The CDR3 is 14 residues long. DNA of the CDR3: TGCGCCAGCAGCCGGATGTCAGGGTGGACTGAAGCTTTCTTT. Its translation is CASSRMSGWTEAFF.

This clonotype was picked up one time. The rearrangement uses TRBV20-1 and TRBJ2-5; TRBD1 is a possible D gene (5 bases). Trimming removed 7 bases from V and 9 bases from J, with 24 bases in between. This CDR3 is built from 14 residues. Germline V gene sequence: CDR1 DFQATT, CDR2 SNEGSKA (reference sequence). CDR3 in amino acids: CSVGPQGAGQPQYF. The CDR3 DNA reads as TGCAGTGTCGGGCCGCAGGGCGCCGGTCAGCCCCAGTACTTC.

This rearrangement joins TRBV12-3 or TRBV12-4 to TRBJ1-5, with TRBD1 as a possible D gene (5 bases). CDR3 length: 14 amino acids. The V end was cut by 3 bases, the J end by 3 bases, with 9 bases between. CDR3 protein: CASSLGDLNQPQHF. The DNA of the CDR3 is TGTGCCAGCAGTTTGGGGGACCTCAATCAGCCCCAGCATTTT.

At least ten counts were recorded for this clonotype. The chain uses TRBV5-1 and TRBJ1-2, with unresolved D. Trimming took off 4 bases at V and 5 bases at J, with 9 bases between the two ends. The germline V gene has CDR1 SGHRS and CDR2 YFSETQ. The CDR3 covers 12 residues. Here the CDR3 DNA reads TGCGCCAGCAGCGCAAACAGTTATGGCTACACCTTC. Translating gives CASSANSYGYTF.

J is TRBJ1-1 and V is TRBV20-1; D is possibly TRBD1 (5 bases). From germline, CDR1 is DFQATT and CDR2 SNEGSKA (reference sequence). The V end lost 6 bases, the J end lost 7 bases, and 12 bases lay between the germline ends. The CDR3 runs to 11 residues. CDR3 DNA: TGCAGTGCACCGGGACGCCGTGAAGCTTTCTTT. It encodes CSAPGRREAFF.